This note documents a single T cell receptor (beta chain) sequence. The data are from a study of blood T cell repertoires in COVID-19. The method was immunoSEQ multiplex PCR; TCRdb's version includes in-frame clones alone and lacks a portion of them. The sample records about 120,000 clones, about 85% being singletons. Germline lookup yields CDR1 MNHEY and CDR2 SVGEGT. V dropped 0 bases and J dropped 0; count of bases not matched to a gene: 1. The CDR3 has 17 residues. This receptor was taken from a human donor in a cohort sampled during active COVID-19. The chain joins TRBV6-2 or TRBV6-3 to TRBJ2-2, with 10 bases lining up with TRBD2. The sample was peripheral blood. The chain's CDR3 is CASSYSGTSANTGELFF. The CDR3 DNA is TGTGCCAGCAGTTACTCCGGGACTAGCGCGAACACCGGGGAGCTGTTTTTT.